These 9 T cell receptor beta chains share one sample of origin, sequenced in a study of monozygotic twins with cystic fibrosis. Clones were read by immunoSEQ multiplex PCR, and TCRdb kept only the in-frame ones, dropping some. The top ten hold over 0.6% of the sample, which has 13,000 or so clones, around 87% seen once. The source material was blood. The source of these receptors is a boy under 18 with cystic fibrosis.

The table lists this clone with a count of one. V and J are TRBV11-2 and TRBJ2-5; D is undetermined. CDR3 length: 14 amino acids. CDR1 is SGHAT and CDR2 is FQNNGV in the germline V gene. V dropped 7 bases and J dropped 1 base, with 13 bases sitting between them. The CDR3 is CASTFGTAQETQYF. The CDR3 DNA sequence: TGTGCCAGCACCTTTGGAACAGCCCAAGAGACCCAGTACTTC.

The CDR3 DNA reads as TGTGCCAGTAGTAAGGGGGGCGGGTACTACGAGCAGTACTTC. This encodes CASSKGGGYYEQYF. J is TRBJ2-5 and V is TRBV19; D is perhaps TRBD1 or TRBD2 (6 bases each). The DNA end is a closer match to TRBJ2-7, so the J assignment may be wrong. This CDR3 has 14 amino acids. From germline, CDR1 is LNHDA and CDR2 SQIVND (reference sequence).

The chain carries TRBV7-6 and TRBJ1-2; D is unclear. The ends were cut back, 1 base at V and 4 bases at J, with 10 bases in the middle. CDR3 size: 14 residues. Germline assignment: CDR1 SGHVS and CDR2 FNYEAQ. The CDR3 region has the DNA TGTGCCAGCAGCTTAGGCGGCCGAACCTATGGCTACACCTTC. Translated, it gives CASSLGGRTYGYTF. The full variable domain, in which reference TRBV7-6 and TRBJ1-2 provide the parts outside the CDR3, is GAGVSQSPRYKVTKRGQDVALRCDPISGHVSLYWYRQALGQGPEFLTYFNYEAQQDKSGLPNDRFSAERPEGSISTLTIQRTEQRDSAMYRCASSLGGRTYGYTFGSGTRLTVV.

This rearrangement joins TRBV14 to TRBJ2-1; no definite D call. CDR1 and CDR2 (germline): SGHDN, FVKESK. The CDR3 has 13 residues. Trimming stripped 3 bases from V and 7 bases from J, with 10 bases between. In DNA form, the CDR3 reads TGTGCCAGCAGCCAGGGGTCTAGGAATGAGCAGTTCTTC. Translating gives CASSQGSRNEQFF.

The rearrangement links TRBV5-1 to TRBJ1-1; D is unresolved. Germline V gives CDR1 SGHRS, CDR2 YFSETQ. V lost 0 bases to trimming and J lost 1 base, with 4 bases between them. The CDR3 is made up of 13 amino acids. CDR3 in DNA: TGCGCCAGCAGCTTGGTCCCGAACACTGAAGCTTTCTTT. It yields the protein CASSLVPNTEAFF.

This chain connects TRBV6-1 to TRBJ1-5; TRBD1 matches 8 bases. This CDR3 region has 13 residues. The V gene end was trimmed by 7 bases and the J gene end by 4 bases; junction bases not matched to a gene: 3. In germline, CDR1 is MNHNS, CDR2 SASEGT. DNA of the CDR3: TGTGCCAGCACCGGGACAGGAAATCAGCCCCAGCATTTT. Translating it yields CASTGTGNQPQHF.

The chain combines TRBV6-1 with TRBJ1-2; the D gene is possibly TRBD1 (6 bases). Germline CDR1 is MNHNS and CDR2 is SASEGT. Trimming left V 8 bases short and J 5 bases short, with 18 bases between. This CDR3 comprises 14 residues. The CDR3 here is CASQPRGMNYGYTF. CDR3 sequence (DNA): TGTGCCAGCCAGCCCAGGGGAATGAATTATGGCTACACCTTC.

The V gene is TRBV6-4, the J gene TRBJ2-3, with 9 nucleotides matching TRBD1. Germline CDR1 reads MRHNA; CDR2 reads SNTAGT. The V and J ends lost 3 bases and 6 bases, in that order; junction bases with no gene match: 7. This CDR3 region has 15 residues. The CDR3 loop reads CASSDRPGTGDTQYF. The DNA of the CDR3 is TGTGCCAGCAGTGATCGTCCCGGGACAGGGGATACGCAGTATTTT.

The rearrangement joins TRBV7-9 to TRBJ1-1; D is unresolved. Germline-derived CDR1 and CDR2 are SEHNR and FQNEAQ (reference sequence). The CDR3 extends over 15 amino acids. V was pared by 0 bases and J by 1 base, with 9 bases between. Here the CDR3 reads CASSLAYSRNTEAFF. In DNA, the CDR3 is TGTGCCAGCAGCTTAGCCTATAGCAGGAACACTGAAGCTTTCTTT.